This is a list of T cell receptor beta chains from one sample in a study of T cells after yellow fever vaccination. MiXCR was run by TCRdb on the 5' RACE reads, yielding one entry per CDR3 protein. This table has around 300,000 distinct CDR3 sequences, around 4.4% appearing once. The source material was PBMCs, sampled 15 days after the yellow fever booster vaccination. The source is a man aged 18-30 years who received the YFV17D yellow fever vaccine. The CDR3 runs from the conserved cysteine through the conserved F or W.

V gene: TRBV4-3; CDR3 length: 12; J gene: TRBJ2-5; CDR3 protein: CASSQDGGAQYF
V gene: TRBV25-1; CDR3 length: 15; J gene: TRBJ1-4; CDR3 protein: CASSDPGTEPEKLFF
V gene: TRBV18; CDR3 length: 14; J gene: TRBJ1-5; CDR3 protein: CASSPRYSNQPQHF
V gene: TRBV18; CDR3 length: 15; J gene: TRBJ1-1; CDR3 protein: CASSWGTGLNTEAFF
V gene: TRBV9; CDR3 length: 16; J gene: TRBJ1-3; CDR3 protein: CASSGDRGRGGNTIYF
V gene: TRBV29-1; CDR3 length: 12; J gene: TRBJ1-1; CDR3 protein: CSVEGVRVEAFF
V gene: TRBV18; CDR3 length: 14; J gene: TRBJ1-1; CDR3 protein: CASSPTATNTEAFF
V gene: TRBV18; CDR3 length: 15; J gene: TRBJ2-1; CDR3 protein: CASSPERGTYNEQFF
V gene: TRBV5-1; CDR3 length: 14; J gene: TRBJ1-5; CDR3 protein: CASSQDGSNQPQHF
V gene: TRBV12-3/TRBV12-4; CDR3 length: 15; J gene: TRBJ2-3; CDR3 protein: CASSSTEGDTDTQYF
V gene: TRBV5-1; CDR3 length: 14; J gene: TRBJ2-7; CDR3 protein: CASSLDSDSYEQYF
V gene: TRBV19; CDR3 length: 14; J gene: TRBJ1-6; CDR3 protein: CASSIRETGSPLHF
V gene: TRBV4-1; CDR3 length: 15; J gene: TRBJ2-2; CDR3 protein: CASSQGAGNTGELFF